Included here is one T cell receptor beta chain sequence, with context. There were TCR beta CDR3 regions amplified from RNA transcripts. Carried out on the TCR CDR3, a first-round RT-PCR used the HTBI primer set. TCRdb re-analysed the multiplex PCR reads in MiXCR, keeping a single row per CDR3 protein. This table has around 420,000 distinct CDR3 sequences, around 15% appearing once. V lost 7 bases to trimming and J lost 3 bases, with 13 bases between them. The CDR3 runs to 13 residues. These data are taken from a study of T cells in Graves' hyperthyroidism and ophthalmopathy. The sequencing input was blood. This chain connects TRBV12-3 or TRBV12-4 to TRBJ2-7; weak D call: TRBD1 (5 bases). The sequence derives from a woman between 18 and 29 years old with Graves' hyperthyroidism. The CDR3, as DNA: TGTGCCAGCATCGGCGTGGGGCACTACGAGCAGTACTTC. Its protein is CASIGVGHYEQYF.